This TCR beta chain was identified in a study of blood T cell repertoires in COVID-19. Turning to the study itself: Samples came from the United States, Italy and Spain, spanning acute and convalescent COVID-19.

CDR1 is SGHTA and CDR2 is FQGTGA in the germline V gene. Trimming took off 0 bases at V and 4 bases at J, with 18 bases between the two ends. The CDR3 consists of 18 residues. This clone showed up just a few times. TCRdb's copy holds only in-frame clones and misses some; the assay was immunoSEQ multiplex PCR. The sample has some 99,000 clones; more than 80% are singletons. The receptor was isolated from a human donor in a cohort sampled during active COVID-19. This sequence joins TRBV7-3 and TRBJ2-2, with D unresolved. Source material: peripheral blood. The CDR3 nucleotides are TGTGCCAGCAGCTTAACTCCAACTCCGAGAAGAGGCACCGGGGAGCTGTTTTTT. Its protein product is CASSLTPTPRRGTGELFF. Full variable domain (missing parts from reference TRBV7-3 and TRBJ2-2): GAGVSQTPSNKVTEKGKYVELRCDPISGHTALYWYRQSLGQGPEFLIYFQGTGAADDSGLPNDRFFAVRPEGSVSTLKIQRTERGDSAVYLCASSLTPTPRRGTGELFFGEGSRLTVL.